This passage covers 12 T cell receptor beta chains from one sample sequenced in a study of OX40 agonist ivuxolimab in advanced cancers. Measured with immunoSEQ multiplex PCR; TCRdb has only the in-frame clones, and not every one. The data hold nearly 90,000 clones, with approximately 87% observed a single time. The sequencing here drew on CD4+ or CD8+ T cells sorted from blood, taken in a trial of the OX40 agonist ivuxolimab. The receptors here all came from an adult with an advanced solid tumor such as melanoma, head and neck, liver or kidney cancer.

The V and J genes are TRBV10-3 and TRBJ1-5; perhaps TRBD1 as D (5 bases). Germline CDR1 and CDR2: ENHRY and SYGVKD. This CDR3 comprises 13 residues. V gave up 10 bases and J gave up 0 bases, with 10 bases separating them. CDR3 region: CATQGDSNQPQHF. For the CDR3, the DNA is TGTGCCACCCAAGGGGATAGCAATCAGCCCCAGCATTTT.

V and J are TRBV14 and TRBJ2-2, with 7 bases aligning to TRBD1. Germline V lookup: CDR1 SGHDN, CDR2 FVKESK. The CDR3 consists of 17 residues. Germline trimming cut 5 bases from V and 7 bases from J; bases unmatched to any gene: 16. Here the CDR3 DNA reads TGTGCCAGCAGCGGTATCGGGACAGCCATCCTCCACGGGGAGCTGTTTTTT. It specifies CASSGIGTAILHGELFF.

This chain uses TRBV6-5 with TRBJ1-5; no definite D call. CDR1 MNHEY and CDR2 SVGAGI come from the germline V gene. Trimming pared 6 bases from V and 0 bases from J, leaving 12 bases between. The CDR3 is 15 residues long. The CDR3 region has the DNA TGTGCCAGCAGCCGAATTTCTAATAGCAATCAGCCCCAGCATTTT. Amino acids: CASSRISNSNQPQHF.

The table lists this clone with a count of one. This rearrangement joins TRBV2 to TRBJ1-1, with TRBD1 identical over 12 bases. This CDR3 comprises 16 residues. Germline CDR1 and CDR2: SNHLY and FYNNEI. Unmatched junction bases numbered 7, after V lost 2 bases and J lost 6 bases. The CDR3 loop reads CASSERGQGAFAEAFF. CDR3 DNA: TGTGCCAGCAGTGAAAGGGGACAGGGGGCATTTGCTGAAGCTTTCTTT.

The chain employs TRBV5-8 and TRBJ1-1, with TRBD1 matching 12 bases. The CDR3 loop spans 14 amino acids. Germline V gives CDR1 SGHTS, CDR2 YDEGEE. V shed 4 bases and J 5 bases; nucleotides not matched to a gene: 3. The CDR3 DNA reads TGTGCCAGCAGCGGGACAGGGGGCTTGACTGAAGCTTTCTTT. Its translation: CASSGTGGLTEAFF.

The V gene is TRBV5-4, the J gene TRBJ2-3, with D uncertain. Germline V gene data show CDR1 as SGHNT and CDR2 as YYREEE (reference sequence). The CDR3 covers 15 residues. V was clipped by 4 bases and J by 0 bases, with 12 bases between them. The CDR3 spells CASSPNQWSTDTQYF. In nucleotides, the CDR3 is TGTGCCAGCAGCCCAAATCAGTGGAGCACAGATACGCAGTATTTT.

CDR3 sequence reads: CASSFQENTEAFF. In DNA form, the CDR3 reads TGTGCCAGCAGCTTTCAGGAGAACACTGAAGCTTTCTTT. V and J are TRBV7-9 and TRBJ1-1; the D is unclear. CDR1 and CDR2 (germline): SEHNR, FQNEAQ (reference sequence). This CDR3 has 13 residues. Trimming took 3 bases from V and 1 from J, leaving 6 bases between them.

The chain combines TRBV2 with TRBJ2-3; 9 nucleotides align to TRBD2. Unmatched junction bases numbered 3, after V lost 3 bases and J lost 2 bases. This CDR3 has 15 amino acids. The germline V gene encodes CDR1 SNHLY and CDR2 FYNNEI. The CDR3 reads CASSDGTSTTDTQYF. The CDR3 DNA follows: TGTGCCAGCAGTGATGGGACTAGCACCACAGATACGCAGTATTTT.

This chain joins TRBV11-2 and TRBJ1-4; perhaps TRBD1 as D (6 bases). Trimming stripped 4 bases from V and 7 bases from J, with 13 bases between. Looked up from germline, CDR1 is SGHAT and CDR2 is FQNNGV. CDR3 length equals 14 residues. The CDR3 loop is CASSSRRGSEKLFF. CDR3 DNA: TGTGCCAGCAGCTCCCGAAGGGGGAGTGAAAAACTGTTTTTT.

This chain joins TRBV7-8 and TRBJ1-3, with 10 bases matching TRBD1. CDR1 and CDR2 from the germline V gene are SGHVS and FQNEAQ. The CDR3 covers 17 residues. V was pared by 5 bases and J by 2 bases, with 9 bases of the junction left unmatched. The CDR3 sequence: CASSLRDRGLPGNTIYF. In DNA, the CDR3 is TGTGCCAGCAGCCTAAGGGACAGGGGTCTTCCTGGAAACACCATATATTTT.

The genes are TRBV18 and TRBJ2-1; D gene uncertain. CDR3 size: 12 residues. Germline loops: CDR1 KGHSH, CDR2 LQKENI. The V gene lost 2 bases and the J gene lost 9 bases, with 8 bases spanning the gap. CDR3 DNA: TGTGCCAGCTCACCATCCGCGCGTGAGCAGTTCTTC. This encodes CASSPSAREQFF.

The CDR3 here is CASSRDGYGYTF. The CDR3 region has the DNA TGTGCCAGCAGCCGGGACGGCTATGGCTACACCTTC. The V and J genes are TRBV6-6 and TRBJ1-2; possibly TRBD1 for D (5 bases). Looked up from germline, CDR1 is MNHNY and CDR2 is SVGAGI (reference sequence). The CDR3 spans 12 residues. Deletions cut 6 bases from V and 4 bases from J, with 9 bases between.